The 32 T cell receptor beta chains below all came from one sample that was sequenced in a study of CD8 T cells in Susac syndrome. Random-hexamer reverse transcription was applied to about 0.45 to 1 ug RNA. From the immunoSEQ multiplex PCR reads, TCRdb called clonotypes with MiXCR, one entry per CDR3 protein. This table has around 300,000 distinct CDR3 sequences, approximately 90% appearing once. The sequenced sample consisted of CD4+ T cells from PBMCs. These receptors all stem from a human donor with multiple sclerosis.

The chain joins TRBV5-1 to TRBJ2-7; D is undetermined. CDR3 length equals 13 residues. The ends were cut back, 4 bases at V and 4 bases at J, with 12 bases in the middle. Germline CDR1 and CDR2: SGHRS and YFSETQ. CDR3 protein: CASSRGKGYEQYF. DNA of the CDR3: TGCGCCAGCAGCAGAGGAAAGGGTTACGAGCAGTACTTC.

This clonotype has a single count. The CDR3 is CASTGAAVEQFF. CDR3 nucleotide sequence: TGTGCCAGCACCGGCGCGGCGGTTGAGCAGTTCTTC. This sequence joins TRBV11-2 and TRBJ2-1; D is uncertain. Germline loops: CDR1 SGHAT, CDR2 FQNNGV. The V end was cut by 7 bases, the J end by 9 bases, with 13 bases between. The CDR3 consists of 12 residues. The variable domain in full, completed from reference TRBV11-2 and TRBJ2-1, reads EAGVAQSPRYKIIEKRQSVAFWCNPISGHATLYWYQQILGQGPKLLIQFQNNGVVDDSQLPKDRFSAERLKGVDSTLKIQPAKLEDSAVYLCASTGAAVEQFFGPGTRLTVL.

There are a few counts of this clonotype. The chain combines TRBV6-1 with TRBJ2-2; D may correspond to TRBD1 or TRBD2 (6 bases each). The CDR3 is made up of 15 amino acids. The germline gives CDR1 MNHNS, CDR2 SASEGT. V was pared by 4 bases and J by 2 bases, with 11 bases between. The CDR3 bases are TGTGCCAGCAGTGGGACGGGGGCCAACACCGGGGAGCTGTTTTTT. Its translation: CASSGTGANTGELFF.

V usage is TRBV7-9 and J usage is TRBJ1-4, with 9 bases identical to TRBD1. J gave up 2 bases and V 5 bases, and 12 bases lay outside the gene matches. CDR3 size: 18 residues. Germline V lookup: CDR1 SEHNR, CDR2 FQNEAQ (reference sequence). The CDR3 coding sequence is TGTGCCAGCAGCCCCAAGGGACAGGGAAGACTTACTAATGAAAAACTGTTTTTT. This translates into CASSPKGQGRLTNEKLFF.

This chain connects TRBV19 to TRBJ2-5; perhaps TRBD2 as D (5 bases). From germline, CDR1 is LNHDA and CDR2 SQIVND (reference sequence). This CDR3 is built from 11 residues. Between the trimmed V and J ends, which lost 1 base and 14 bases, there was a span of 11 bases. The CDR3 spells CASSIGSGLYF. The CDR3 DNA reads as TGTGCCAGTAGTATAGGAAGTGGACTCTACTTC.

V usage is TRBV5-1 and J usage is TRBJ1-2, with TRBD1 matching over 7 bases. In germline, CDR1 is SGHRS, CDR2 YFSETQ. J gave up 7 bases and V 0 bases, and 9 bases lay outside the gene matches. The CDR3 contains 15 residues. The CDR3 region is CASSLEKQGLSGYTF. The DNA for the CDR3 is TGCGCCAGCAGCTTGGAAAAACAGGGGCTGAGTGGCTACACCTTC. Full variable domain (missing parts from reference TRBV5-1 and TRBJ1-2): KAGVTQTPRYLIKTRGQQVTLSCSPISGHRSVSWYQQTPGQGLQFLFEYFSETQRNKGNFPGRFSGRQFSNSRSEMNVSTLELGDSALYLCASSLEKQGLSGYTFGSGTRLTVV.

This clonotype showed up just once. This chain connects TRBV19 to TRBJ1-1; 7 bases align to TRBD1. V lost 5 bases and J lost 3; bases outside the gene matches: 6. This CDR3 has 14 amino acids. The germline V gene has CDR1 LNHDA and CDR2 SQIVND (reference sequence). CDR3 protein: CASSVGGRYTEAFF. The CDR3 region has the DNA TGTGCCAGTAGTGTAGGGGGCCGTTACACTGAAGCTTTCTTT.

The V and J genes are TRBV20-1 and TRBJ2-1; D is possibly TRBD2 (5 bases). The CDR3 contains 11 residues. The V end lost 6 bases, the J end lost 8 bases, and 11 bases lay between the germline ends. Germline CDR1 DFQATT, CDR2 SNEGSKA (reference sequence). CDR3: CSAGPGYEQFF. The DNA of the CDR3 is TGCAGTGCCGGCCCGGGGTATGAGCAGTTCTTC.

The CDR3 sequence is CASSQTRSRTDTQYF. The CDR3 DNA sequence: TGTGCCAGCAGCCAGACTAGATCCCGCACAGATACGCAGTATTTT. The rearrangement links TRBV7-2 to TRBJ2-3; the D gene is possibly TRBD2 (6 bases). V lost 5 bases and J 1 base, leaving 13 bases between the germline ends. This CDR3 contains 15 residues. Germline CDR1 SGHTA, CDR2 FQGNSA. The full variable domain, its missing parts supplied by reference TRBV7-2 and TRBJ2-3, is GAGVSQSPSNKVTEKGKDVELRCDPISGHTALYWYRQSLGQGLEFLIYFQGNSAPDKSGLPSDRFSAERTGGSVSTLTIQRTQQEDSAVYLCASSQTRSRTDTQYFGPGTRLTVL.

The chain uses TRBV9 and TRBJ2-1, with TRBD2 identical over 10 bases. The J segment lost 3 bases and the V segment lost 0 bases, leaving 3 bases of the junction unmatched. The CDR3 is 16 residues long. CDR1 is SGDLS, CDR2 YYNGEE, per germline. The CDR3 region is CASSVVGTSVYNEQFF. CDR3 nucleotides: TGTGCCAGCAGCGTAGTGGGGACTAGCGTCTACAATGAGCAGTTCTTC.

CDR3 in DNA: TGTGCCAGTAGCGAACAGGGGAGCACAGATACGCAGTATTTT. Translating gives CASSEQGSTDTQYF. The rearrangement joins TRBV19 to TRBJ2-3, with 7 positions matching TRBD1. This CDR3 has 14 residues. After removal of 6 bases from V and 0 bases from J, the junction contained 3 bases not matched to a gene. The germline V gene encodes CDR1 LNHDA and CDR2 SQIVND (reference sequence).

V gene TRBV7-9 combines with J gene TRBJ1-1; D uncertain. This CDR3 region has 15 residues. V was cut by 1 base and J by 1 base, with 10 bases left in between. Germline CDR1 is SEHNR and CDR2 is FQNEAQ (reference sequence). The CDR3 region has the DNA TGTGCCAGCAGCTTAGTAGAAGCATCGAACACTGAAGCTTTCTTT. This gives the protein CASSLVEASNTEAFF.

The chain is built from TRBV7-9 and TRBJ1-3, with a weak D call TRBD1 (5 bases). The CDR3 sequence is 17 residues long. The V end lost 0 bases, the J end lost 3 bases, and 15 bases lay between the germline ends. Germline loops: CDR1 SEHNR, CDR2 FQNEAQ (reference sequence). The chain's CDR3 is CASSLALGGYGGNTIYF. The DNA for the CDR3 is TGTGCCAGCAGCTTAGCTCTGGGGGGGTACGGTGGAAACACCATATATTTT.

This clonotype has just one count. The genes are TRBV19 and TRBJ2-6; a weak D match, TRBD1 (5 bases). Germline CDR1 and CDR2: LNHDA and SQIVND (reference sequence). V was pared by 5 bases and J by 0 bases, with 17 bases between. The CDR3 has 18 amino acids. The CDR3 spells CASSSPRQRSSGANVLTF. The CDR3 DNA follows: TGTGCCAGTAGTTCTCCCCGACAGAGAAGCTCTGGGGCCAACGTCCTGACTTTC.

This chain uses TRBV4-1 with TRBJ2-2, with a possible D match to TRBD2 (6 bases). V lost 3 bases, J lost 3 bases, and 14 bases lay in between. This CDR3 spans 16 amino acids. Per the germline V gene, CDR1 is MGHRA and CDR2 is YSYEKL. The CDR3 DNA reads as TGCGCCAGCAGCCACCCTTCGGGGGAGGACACCGGGGAGCTGTTTTTT. This translates into CASSHPSGEDTGELFF.

This rearrangement joins TRBV24-1 to TRBJ1-2; D is perhaps TRBD1 (5 bases). Germline CDR1 KGHDR, CDR2 SFDVKD. The CDR3 length is 13 residues. V was clipped by 4 bases and J by 4 bases, with 9 bases between them. The CDR3 loop reads CATSEQEFYGYTF. For the CDR3, the DNA is TGTGCCACCAGTGAACAGGAGTTCTATGGCTACACCTTC.

This chain joins TRBV10-3 and TRBJ1-1; D uncertain. CDR1 and CDR2 (germline): ENHRY, SYGVKD. Deletions cut 3 bases from V and 6 bases from J, with 5 bases between. The CDR3 consists of 11 residues. CDR3 nucleotides: TGTGCCATCAGTGATTTCGCTGAAGCTTTCTTT. It yields the protein CAISDFAEAFF.

The chain employs TRBV5-4 and TRBJ2-7, with 11 positions matching TRBD1. The CDR3 runs to 15 residues. Germline CDR1 is SGHNT and CDR2 is YYREEE (reference sequence). V lost 4 bases and J lost 4; bases outside the gene matches: 7. The CDR3 protein is CASSRGQGAQYEQYF. CDR3 DNA sequence: TGTGCCAGCAGCCGCGGACAGGGGGCTCAATACGAGCAGTACTTC.

This clonotype was counted once. The chain links TRBV2 to TRBJ2-5; 15 nucleotides line up with TRBD2. Germline V gene data show CDR1 as SNHLY and CDR2 as FYNNEI. The junction had 14 bases not matched to a gene; V was cut back by 6 bases and J by 3 bases. The length of the CDR3 is 19 residues. CDR3 residues: CASRRYGLAGGLVEETQYF. CDR3 bases: TGTGCCAGCAGGCGTTACGGACTAGCGGGGGGGCTGGTCGAAGAGACCCAGTACTTC.

V and J are TRBV12-3 or TRBV12-4 and TRBJ2-1; D could derive from TRBD1 or TRBD2 (6 bases each). This CDR3 comprises 15 residues. Trimming pared 3 bases from V and 2 bases from J, leaving 11 bases between. CDR3 protein: CASSFSGAPYNEQFF. The CDR3, as DNA: TGTGCCAGCAGTTTTTCGGGGGCCCCCTACAATGAGCAGTTCTTC.

V and J are TRBV3-1 and TRBJ2-7; tentative D call: TRBD2 (5 bases). The CDR3 spans 14 residues. Per germline, CDR1 LGHDT and CDR2 YNNKEL (reference sequence). Trimming removed 1 base from V and 3 bases from J, with 10 bases in between. The CDR3 sequence: CASSQGPRGYEQYF. The CDR3 bases are TGTGCCAGCAGCCAAGGACCCCGGGGCTACGAGCAGTACTTC.

The rearrangement uses TRBV3-1 and TRBJ2-5; D call uncertain. Trimming pared 0 bases from V and 4 bases from J, leaving 9 bases between. Germline CDR1 LGHDT, CDR2 YNNKEL (reference sequence). The CDR3 is 14 residues long. The CDR3: CASSQDAGRETQYF. CDR3 coding DNA: TGTGCCAGCAGCCAAGATGCAGGCCGAGAGACCCAGTACTTC.

The chain is built from TRBV19 and TRBJ2-1, with D uncertain. The CDR3 runs to 16 residues. V lost 8 bases to trimming and J lost 4 bases, with 21 bases between them. Per germline, CDR1 LNHDA and CDR2 SQIVND (reference sequence). Here the CDR3 reads CASRDRAEVGYNEQFF. The CDR3 region has the DNA TGTGCCAGTCGTGACCGGGCCGAAGTGGGGTACAATGAGCAGTTCTTC. Filled out from reference TRBV19 and TRBJ2-1, the complete variable domain reads DGGITQSPKYLFRKEGQNVTLSCEQNLNHDAMYWYRQDPGQGLRLIYYSQIVNDFQKGDIAEGYSVSREKKESFPLTVTSAQKNPTAFYLCASRDRAEVGYNEQFFGPGTRLTVL.

The rearrangement uses TRBV29-1 and TRBJ2-4; D uncertain. Trimming stripped 3 bases from V and 7 bases from J, with 7 bases between. The germline V gene has CDR1 SQVTM and CDR2 ANQGSEA. The CDR3 is 11 amino acids. The CDR3 DNA reads as TGCAGCGTTGAGTCTGGGAACATTCAGTACTTC. Amino acid sequence: CSVESGNIQYF.

The chain links TRBV2 to TRBJ2-1; perhaps TRBD2 as D (6 bases). The V end lost 1 base, the J end lost 8 bases, and 12 bases lay between the germline ends. Germline V gene sequence: CDR1 SNHLY, CDR2 FYNNEI. The CDR3 has 14 residues. For the CDR3, the DNA is TGTGCCAGCAGTGAAGGACTAGTGAGCTATGAGCAGTTCTTC. Protein product: CASSEGLVSYEQFF.

The chain carries TRBV5-4 and TRBJ2-2, with 12 bases lining up with TRBD2. The CDR3 runs to 17 residues. V lost 7 bases and J lost 3; bases outside the gene matches: 10. From germline, CDR1 is SGHNT and CDR2 YYREEE (reference sequence). CDR3 loop: CASGLLRLAGDTGELFF. DNA of the CDR3: TGTGCCAGCGGCCTGCTCAGACTAGCGGGGGACACCGGGGAGCTGTTTTTT.

The rearrangement links TRBV5-4 to TRBJ1-1; D gene unclear. The CDR3 runs to 12 residues. Germline V gene data show CDR1 as SGHNT and CDR2 as YYREEE (reference sequence). V shed 2 bases and J shed 8 bases, with 10 bases lying between them. The CDR3 DNA follows: TGTGCCAGCAGCTTTAGCTCCGGGGAAGCTTTCTTT. This codes for CASSFSSGEAFF. Full variable domain (missing parts from reference TRBV5-4 and TRBJ1-1): ETGVTQSPTHLIKTRGQQVTLRCSSQSGHNTVSWYQQALGQGPQFIFQYYREEENGRGNFPPRFSGLQFPNYSSELNVNALELDDSALYLCASSFSSGEAFFGQGTRLTVV.

CDR3 sequence (DNA): TGTGCCAGCAGCGTACTTGACCACTTACAGGGAACCACCGGGGAGCTGTTTTTT. Protein sequence: CASSVLDHLQGTTGELFF. The chain is built from TRBV9 and TRBJ2-2; weak D call: TRBD1 (6 bases). The CDR3 runs to 18 residues. V was clipped by 1 base and J by 4 bases, with 20 bases between them. Looked up from germline, CDR1 is SGDLS and CDR2 is YYNGEE.

This rearrangement joins TRBV7-2 to TRBJ2-7; D uncertain. V was cut by 5 bases and J by 3 bases, with 11 bases left in between. The CDR3 length is 13 residues. Germline V CDR1 and CDR2: SGHTA, FQGNSA. The chain's CDR3 is CASSLRLIYEQYF. The CDR3 DNA reads TGTGCCAGCAGCCTCCGGTTGATCTACGAGCAGTACTTC.

This chain connects TRBV7-9 to TRBJ2-2, with D possibly being TRBD1 or TRBD2 (7 bases each). The ends were cut back, 5 bases at V and 1 base at J, with 17 bases in the middle. From germline, CDR1 is SEHNR and CDR2 FQNEAQ (reference sequence). There are 17 residues in the CDR3. The CDR3 DNA reads TGTGCCAGCAGCCCCAGGGGGGGCTTGGGGAACACCGGGGAGCTGTTTTTT. As protein: CASSPRGGLGNTGELFF.

The V gene is TRBV6-2 or TRBV6-3, the J gene TRBJ2-5; perhaps TRBD2 as D (5 bases). This CDR3 has 13 amino acids. From germline, CDR1 is MNHEY and CDR2 SVGEGT. Trimming took 7 bases from V and 7 from J, leaving 16 bases between them. CDR3 in amino acids: CASTIGLVGTQYF. Written as DNA, the CDR3 is TGTGCCAGCACCATCGGACTCGTCGGGACCCAGTACTTC.

The chain recombines TRBV6-6 with TRBJ1-2; 9 nucleotides match TRBD1. Germline CDR1 and CDR2: MNHNY and SVGAGI (reference sequence). V gave up 0 bases and J gave up 6 bases; unmatched junction bases: 8. The CDR3 totals 16 residues. The CDR3, as DNA: TGTGCCAGCAGTTACTCGAACGACAGGGGGTCTCATGGCTACACCTTC. Protein product: CASSYSNDRGSHGYTF.